Listed below are T cell receptor beta chains from one sample, sequenced in a study of glioma-infiltrating T cells after dendritic cell vaccination. The protocol was immunoSEQ multiplex PCR, while the TCRdb copy is restricted to in-frame clones and leaves out a portion. The data contain under 100,000 clones, roughly 89% of them singletons. The specimen was blood, collected before dendritic cell vaccination. The receptors were gathered from a human donor with glioblastoma. CDR3s include the opening cysteine and the closing phenylalanine or tryptophan.

>16|TRBV18|TRBJ2-7
CASSPRGTGSSYEQYF
>16|TRBV19|TRBJ1-1
CASSPSSTGRGTEAFF
>13|TRBV2|TRBJ1-1
CAGTLDRNTEAFF
>17|TRBV28|TRBJ1-2
CASSLGTDPSYNYGYTF
>20|TRBV6-1|TRBJ2-1
CASSERITALAGGPTNEQFF
>13|TRBV6-5|TRBJ2-5
CASSPDRGETQYF
>15|TRBV25-1|TRBJ2-2
CASTRAGQIPGELFF
>13|TRBV30|TRBJ1-2
CAWKGQGPPGYTF
>15|TRBV2|TRBJ1-1
CASSASTGGGTEAFF
>16|TRBV7-3|TRBJ2-1
CASSSPGLAGSNEQFF
>15|TRBV5-1|TRBJ2-5
CASSFSRGAEETQYF
>15|TRBV6-5|TRBJ2-7
CAGKTGTFSSYEQYF
>18|TRBV11-3|TRBJ1-1
CASSFCLLAGRSVAEAFF
>14|TRBV29-1|TRBJ2-1
CSVTLGTANNEQFF
>17|TRBV9|TRBJ1-1
CASSPRTRTGLLTEAFF
>15|TRBV7-3|TRBJ2-5
CASSLGTGDYETQYF